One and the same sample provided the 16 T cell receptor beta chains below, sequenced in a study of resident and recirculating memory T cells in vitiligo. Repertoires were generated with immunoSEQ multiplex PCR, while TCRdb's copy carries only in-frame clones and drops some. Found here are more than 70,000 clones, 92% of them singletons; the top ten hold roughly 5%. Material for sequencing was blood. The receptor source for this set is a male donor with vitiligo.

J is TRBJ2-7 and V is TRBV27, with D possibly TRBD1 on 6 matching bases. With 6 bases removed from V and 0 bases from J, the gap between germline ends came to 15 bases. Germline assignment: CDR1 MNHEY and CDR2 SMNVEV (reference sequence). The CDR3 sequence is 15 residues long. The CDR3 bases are TGTGCCAGCAGGGGCCTAGGACAGAGCTCCTACGAGCAGTACTTC. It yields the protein CASRGLGQSSYEQYF.

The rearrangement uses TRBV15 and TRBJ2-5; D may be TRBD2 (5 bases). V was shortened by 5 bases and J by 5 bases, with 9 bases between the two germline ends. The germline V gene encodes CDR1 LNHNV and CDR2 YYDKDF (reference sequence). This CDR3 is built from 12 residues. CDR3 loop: CATSGIAETQYF. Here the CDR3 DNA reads TGTGCCACCAGCGGGATAGCGGAGACCCAGTACTTC. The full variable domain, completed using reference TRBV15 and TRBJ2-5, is DAMVIQNPRYQVTQFGKPVTLSCSQTLNHNVMYWYQQKSSQAPKLLFHYYDKDFNNEADTPDNFQSRRPNTSFCFLDIRSPGLGDTAMYLCATSGIAETQYFGPGTRLLVL.

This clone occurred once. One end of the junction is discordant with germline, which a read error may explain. The CDR3 DNA sequence: TGCGCCACCAGCCCCGGAGGCCTCCCCAACCAAGAGACCCAGTACTTC. This gives the protein CATSPGGLPNQETQYF. V and J are TRBV5-1 and TRBJ2-5, with D possibly matching TRBD2 (5 bases). The V gene's germline CDR1 is SGHRS and CDR2 YFSETQ. This CDR3 comprises 16 residues.

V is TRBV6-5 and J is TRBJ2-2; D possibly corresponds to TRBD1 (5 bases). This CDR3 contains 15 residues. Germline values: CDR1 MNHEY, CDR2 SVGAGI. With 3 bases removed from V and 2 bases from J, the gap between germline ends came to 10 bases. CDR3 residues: CASSYGQGNTGELFF. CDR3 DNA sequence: TGTGCCAGCAGTTATGGTCAGGGAAACACCGGGGAGCTGTTTTTT.

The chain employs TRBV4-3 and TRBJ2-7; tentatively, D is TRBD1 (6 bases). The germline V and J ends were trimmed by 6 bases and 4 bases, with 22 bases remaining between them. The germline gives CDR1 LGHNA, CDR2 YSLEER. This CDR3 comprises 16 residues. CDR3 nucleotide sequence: TGCGCCAGCAGAAAGTCGGCTGGGGGCGCAGGTTACGAGCAGTACTTC. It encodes CASRKSAGGAGYEQYF.

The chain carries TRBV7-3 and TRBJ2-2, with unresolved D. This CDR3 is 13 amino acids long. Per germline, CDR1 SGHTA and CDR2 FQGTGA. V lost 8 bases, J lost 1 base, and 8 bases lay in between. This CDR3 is CASSYLNTGELFF. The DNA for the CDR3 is TGTGCCAGCTCCTACTTGAACACCGGGGAGCTGTTTTTT.

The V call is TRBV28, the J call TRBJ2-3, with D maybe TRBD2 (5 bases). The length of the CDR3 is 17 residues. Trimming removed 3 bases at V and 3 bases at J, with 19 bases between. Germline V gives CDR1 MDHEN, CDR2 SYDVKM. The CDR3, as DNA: TGTGCCAGCAGTTTGGCCGGCGGGCCGCTTTGGACAGATACGCAGTATTTT. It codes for CASSLAGGPLWTDTQYF.

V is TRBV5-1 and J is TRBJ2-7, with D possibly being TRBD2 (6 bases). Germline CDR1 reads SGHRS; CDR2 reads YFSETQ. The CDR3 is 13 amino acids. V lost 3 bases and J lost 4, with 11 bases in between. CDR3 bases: TGCGCCAGCAGCTCCACCGGGAGTTACGAGCAGTACTTC. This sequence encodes CASSSTGSYEQYF.

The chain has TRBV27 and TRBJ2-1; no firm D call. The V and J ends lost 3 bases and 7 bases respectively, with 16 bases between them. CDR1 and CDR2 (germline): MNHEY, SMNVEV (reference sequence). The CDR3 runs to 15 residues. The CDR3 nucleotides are TGTGCCAGCAGTTTCACAACAGTTTTAGGAAATGAGCAGTTCTTC. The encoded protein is CASSFTTVLGNEQFF.

DNA for the CDR3: TGCGCCAGCAGTCGGGACAGGGCCGAAAAACTGTTTTTT. It encodes CASSRDRAEKLFF. This chain connects TRBV4-3 to TRBJ1-4, with 9 nucleotides matching TRBD1. The CDR3 covers 13 residues. Germline lookup yields CDR1 LGHNA and CDR2 YSLEER. V lost 6 bases and J lost 8; bases outside the gene matches: 4.

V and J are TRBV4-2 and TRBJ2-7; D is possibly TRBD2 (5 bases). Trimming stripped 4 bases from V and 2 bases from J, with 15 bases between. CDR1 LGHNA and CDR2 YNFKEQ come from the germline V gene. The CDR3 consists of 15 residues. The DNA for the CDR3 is TGTGCCAGCAGCCCCCGCCCCCGGGGAACCTACGAGCAGTACTTC. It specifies CASSPRPRGTYEQYF.

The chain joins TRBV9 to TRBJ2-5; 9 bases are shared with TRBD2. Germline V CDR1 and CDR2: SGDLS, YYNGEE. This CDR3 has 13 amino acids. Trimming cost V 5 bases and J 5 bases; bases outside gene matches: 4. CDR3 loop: CASSSGSRETQYF. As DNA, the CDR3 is TGTGCCAGCAGTAGCGGGAGCAGGGAGACCCAGTACTTC.

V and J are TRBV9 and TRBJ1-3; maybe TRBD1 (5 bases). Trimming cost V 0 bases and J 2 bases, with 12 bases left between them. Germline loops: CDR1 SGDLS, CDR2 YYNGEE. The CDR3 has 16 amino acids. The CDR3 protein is CASSVEVRATGNTIYF. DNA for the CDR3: TGTGCCAGCAGCGTAGAGGTCAGGGCCACTGGAAACACCATATATTTT.

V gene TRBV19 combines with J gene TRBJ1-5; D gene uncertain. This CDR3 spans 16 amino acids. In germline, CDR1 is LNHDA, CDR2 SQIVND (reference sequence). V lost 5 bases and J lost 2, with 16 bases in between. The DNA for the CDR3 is TGTGCCAGTAGTTTCCCGGCATCGGCGGGCAATCAGCCCCAGCATTTT. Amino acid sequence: CASSFPASAGNQPQHF.

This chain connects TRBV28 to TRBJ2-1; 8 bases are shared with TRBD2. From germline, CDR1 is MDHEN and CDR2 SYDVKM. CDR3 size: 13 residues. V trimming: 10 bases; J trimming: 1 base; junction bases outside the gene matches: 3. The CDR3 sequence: CANSGSSYNEQFF. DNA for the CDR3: TGTGCCAACAGCGGGAGTTCCTACAATGAGCAGTTCTTC. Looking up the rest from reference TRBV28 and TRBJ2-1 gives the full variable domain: DVKVTQSSRYLVKRTGEKVFLECVQDMDHENMFWYRQDPGLGLRLIYFSYDVKMKEKGDIPEGYSVSREKKERFSLILESASTNQTSMYLCANSGSSYNEQFFGPGTRLTVL.

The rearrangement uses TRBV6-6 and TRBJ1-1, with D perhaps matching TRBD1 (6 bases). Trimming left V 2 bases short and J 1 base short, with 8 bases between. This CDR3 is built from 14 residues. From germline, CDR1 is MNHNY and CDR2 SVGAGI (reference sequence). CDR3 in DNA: TGTGCCAGCAGTTACCAGACAGGGAACACTGAAGCTTTCTTT. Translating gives CASSYQTGNTEAFF.